The 23 T cell receptor beta chains given below trace back to one sample, sequenced in a study of blood T cell repertoires in COVID-19. TCRdb's table, derived via immunoSEQ multiplex PCR, lists solely in-frame clones and lacks some. Among some 240,000 clones listed, around 90% were seen once. Sequenced: peripheral blood. The origin of the receptors is a man between 60 and 75 years old who had recovered from COVID-19.

This sequence joins TRBV30 and TRBJ1-6, with TRBD1 as a possible D gene (5 bases). The CDR3 sequence is 13 residues long. From germline, CDR1 is GTSNPN and CDR2 SVGIG (reference sequence). Deletions cut 4 bases from V and 5 bases from J, with 9 bases between. CDR3 in DNA: TGTGCCTGGACAGGGTTCAATAATTCACCCCTCCACTTT. Translated, it gives CAWTGFNNSPLHF.

In its sample, this clone was seen once. This chain links TRBV3-1 (or the pseudogene TRBV3-2) with TRBJ2-7; D is possibly TRBD1 (7 bases). The V end lost 6 bases, the J end lost 7 bases, and 13 bases lay between the germline ends. Per the germline V gene, CDR1 is LGHDT and CDR2 is YNNKEL (reference sequence). There are 12 residues in the CDR3. CDR3 region: CASSLQGGEQYF. The CDR3 region has the DNA TGTGCCAGCAGTCTCCAGGGGGGAGAGCAGTACTTC.

CDR3 protein: CASSLRTRGYEQYF. DNA of the CDR3: TGTGCCAGCAGCTTAAGGACTAGAGGTTACGAGCAGTACTTC. V is TRBV11-2 and J is TRBJ2-7; 7 bases are a match to TRBD2. Losses at the gene ends were 2 bases for V and 4 bases for J; bases not matched to a gene: 5. This CDR3 has 14 amino acids. The germline gives CDR1 SGHAT, CDR2 FQNNGV.

The CDR3 DNA follows: TGTGCCAGCGGGGACAGGGGAAGAACTGAAGCTTTCTTT. Translating gives CASGDRGRTEAFF. The rearrangement links TRBV18 to TRBJ1-1; TRBD1 matches at 10 bases. V lost 8 bases and J lost 5; bases outside the gene matches: 5. CDR1 and CDR2 from the germline V gene are KGHSH and LQKENI. This CDR3 is 13 amino acids long. Combining the CDR3 with reference TRBV18 and TRBJ1-1 gives the whole variable domain NAGVMQNPRHLVRRRGQEARLRCSPMKGHSHVYWYRQLPEEGLKFMVYLQKENIIDESGMPKERFSAEFPKEGPSILRIQQVVRGDSAAYFCASGDRGRTEAFFGQGTRLTVV.

The CDR3, as DNA: TGTGCCAGCAGCTTGGATTCACAGGGAACAAATCAGCCCCAGCATTTT. Its protein product is CASSLDSQGTNQPQHF. The gene calls are TRBV7-6 and TRBJ1-5; maybe TRBD1 (6 bases). Deletions cut 3 bases from V and 4 bases from J, with 16 bases between. This CDR3 region has 16 residues. CDR1 is SGHVS, CDR2 FNYEAQ, per germline.

The chain combines TRBV28 with TRBJ1-6, with TRBD1 matching over 9 bases. Germline V CDR1 and CDR2: MDHEN, SYDVKM. The CDR3 runs to 15 residues. Trimming took 5 bases from V and 11 from J; bases not matched to a gene: 10. CDR3 in DNA: TGTGCCAGCAGTCCGGGACAGGGAGCTCCGGCACCCCTCCACTTT. Its translation is CASSPGQGAPAPLHF.

The rearrangement uses TRBV3-1 (or the pseudogene TRBV3-2) and TRBJ2-7, with 7 bases fitting TRBD2. This CDR3 has 12 residues. Germline V gene data show CDR1 as LGHDT and CDR2 as YNNKEL (reference sequence). J gave up 6 bases and V 4 bases, and 3 bases lay outside the gene matches. CDR3 loop: CASSPGGPEQYF. Written as DNA, the CDR3 is TGTGCCAGCAGCCCGGGGGGTCCCGAGCAGTACTTC.

V is TRBV5-1 and J is TRBJ1-3; D unresolved. Deletions cut 4 bases from V and 4 bases from J, with 6 bases between. The germline V gene has CDR1 SGHRS and CDR2 YFSETQ. This CDR3 has 12 residues. CDR3 amino acids: CASSQTGNTIYF. The CDR3 bases are TGCGCCAGCAGCCAAACAGGAAACACCATATATTTT.

The chain couples TRBV7-2 to TRBJ2-6; 7 nucleotides align to TRBD2. From germline, CDR1 is SGHTA and CDR2 FQGNSA. V lost 4 bases to trimming and J lost 2 bases; unmatched junction nucleotides: 5. This CDR3 has 16 amino acids. CDR3 sequence (DNA): TGTGCCAGCAGCTCCGCCGGGAGGACTGGGGCCAACGTCCTGACTTTC. Protein sequence: CASSSAGRTGANVLTF.

The J gene is TRBJ1-5, the V gene TRBV27; 9 nucleotides line up with TRBD1. J gave up 6 bases and V 5 bases, and 8 bases lay outside the gene matches. The CDR3 consists of 15 residues. Germline CDR1 and CDR2: MNHEY and SMNVEV (reference sequence). CDR3 bases: TGTGCCAGCAGTCCCGACAGGGGGTTCGGTCAGCCCCAGCATTTT. Encoded protein: CASSPDRGFGQPQHF.

The chain joins TRBV19 to TRBJ1-2, with D unclear. Per the germline V gene, CDR1 is LNHDA and CDR2 is SQIVND (reference sequence). The CDR3 runs 18 residues. V lost 1 base to trimming and J lost 4 bases, with 22 bases between them. CDR3 loop: CASSIGSSKGGHGYGYTF. The CDR3 coding sequence is TGTGCCAGTAGTATAGGCTCCTCTAAGGGAGGTCATGGCTATGGCTACACCTTC. Full variable domain (rest looked up from reference TRBV19 and TRBJ1-2): DGGITQSPKYLFRKEGQNVTLSCEQNLNHDAMYWYRQDPGQGLRLIYYSQIVNDFQKGDIAEGYSVSREKKESFPLTVTSAQKNPTAFYLCASSIGSSKGGHGYGYTFGSGTRLTVV.

CDR3 DNA sequence: TGTGCCAGCAGCTCCACGGGACTACCAAAGAACAATGAGCAGTTCTTC. Protein product: CASSSTGLPKNNEQFF. V and J are TRBV4-2 and TRBJ2-1; 7 bases align to TRBD2. CDR1 and CDR2 (germline): LGHNA, YNFKEQ. The V segment lost 5 bases and the J segment 5 bases; nucleotides outside the gene matches: 12. The CDR3 is 16 amino acids.

V is TRBV5-1 and J is TRBJ2-1; 12 positions agree with TRBD2. V gave up 4 bases and J gave up 4 bases; unmatched junction bases: 6. The V gene's germline CDR1 is SGHRS and CDR2 YFSETQ. There are 16 residues in the CDR3. The chain's CDR3 is CASSPGTSGSYNEQFF. In nucleotides, the CDR3 is TGCGCCAGCAGCCCGGGGACTAGCGGGTCTTACAATGAGCAGTTCTTC.

The rearrangement joins TRBV6-4 to TRBJ1-6, with 10 bases fitting TRBD1. This CDR3 has 15 amino acids. V lost 8 bases and J lost 9; bases outside the gene matches: 10. The germline CDR1 and CDR2 sequences are MRHNA and SNTAGT. CDR3 in DNA: TGTGCCAGCCGGGTCCAGGGACAGGGGCCTTCACCCCTCCACTTT. This gives the protein CASRVQGQGPSPLHF.

The chain joins TRBV4-1 to TRBJ2-7, with TRBD1 identical over 9 bases. The CDR3 extends over 14 amino acids. Per the germline V gene, CDR1 is MGHRA and CDR2 is YSYEKL. Unmatched junction bases numbered 4, after V lost 4 bases and J lost 3 bases. CDR3 coding DNA: TGCGCCAGCAGCCTCATGGGACAGGGCTACGAGCAGTACTTC. This encodes CASSLMGQGYEQYF.

The rearrangement joins TRBV9 to TRBJ2-5; a possible D gene is TRBD2 (6 bases). The CDR3 loop spans 14 amino acids. Germline loops: CDR1 SGDLS, CDR2 YYNGEE. Trimming shortened V by 0 bases and J by 5 bases, and 11 bases separated the two germline ends. As DNA, the CDR3 is TGTGCCAGCAGCGTAGACGGGAGTGGGGAGACCCAGTACTTC. Translation: CASSVDGSGETQYF.

V gene TRBV19 combines with J gene TRBJ1-5; 10 positions match TRBD1. The germline gives CDR1 LNHDA, CDR2 SQIVND (reference sequence). Unmatched junction bases numbered 5, after V lost 3 bases and J lost 0 bases. This CDR3 contains 17 residues. Here the CDR3 reads CASSIGTGANSNQPQHF. The CDR3 nucleotides are TGTGCCAGTAGTATCGGGACAGGGGCAAATAGCAATCAGCCCCAGCATTTT. The full variable domain, with the rest looked up from reference TRBV19 and TRBJ1-5, is DGGITQSPKYLFRKEGQNVTLSCEQNLNHDAMYWYRQDPGQGLRLIYYSQIVNDFQKGDIAEGYSVSREKKESFPLTVTSAQKNPTAFYLCASSIGTGANSNQPQHFGDGTRLSIL.

The rearrangement joins TRBV19 to TRBJ2-7, with 8 bases that match TRBD2. V gave up 3 bases and J gave up 2 bases; unmatched junction bases: 6. This CDR3 is built from 15 residues. Germline V gives CDR1 LNHDA, CDR2 SQIVND (reference sequence). The CDR3 bases are TGTGCCAGTAGTATTAGCGGGACACTACCCTACGAGCAGTACTTC. Protein product: CASSISGTLPYEQYF.

This chain links TRBV4-1 with TRBJ2-1, with TRBD2 matching over 9 bases. CDR1 and CDR2 (germline): MGHRA, YSYEKL. Germline trimming cut 0 bases from V and 6 bases from J; bases unmatched to any gene: 6. The CDR3 spans 16 residues. The CDR3 bases are TGCGCCAGCAGCCAAGAGGGAGGCGGGGGGGCCAATGAGCAGTTCTTC. It is translated as CASSQEGGGGANEQFF.

V and J are TRBV5-8 and TRBJ1-1, with unresolved D. Trimming cost V 3 bases and J 3 bases, with 3 bases left between them. In germline, CDR1 is SGHTS, CDR2 YDEGEE. The CDR3 extends over 11 amino acids. In DNA form, the CDR3 reads TGTGCCAGCAGCTCGGACACTGAAGCTTTCTTT. It translates to CASSSDTEAFF.

The chain joins TRBV10-3 to TRBJ2-3, with 8 bases fitting TRBD1. CDR3 length: 15 amino acids. Germline CDR1 is ENHRY and CDR2 is SYGVKD. J was trimmed by 1 base and V by 3 bases; bases with no gene match: 3. The CDR3 protein is CAISDSDRGTDTQYF. DNA of the CDR3: TGTGCCATCAGTGATTCGGACAGGGGCACAGATACGCAGTATTTT.

CDR3: CASSSPSRGYGTEAFF. In nucleotides, the CDR3 is TGTGCCAGCAGTTCCCCTAGTAGGGGGTATGGCACTGAAGCTTTCTTT. The chain combines TRBV27 with TRBJ1-1, with D perhaps TRBD1 (6 bases). Germline CDR1 reads MNHEY; CDR2 reads SMNVEV (reference sequence). The V gene lost 4 bases and the J gene lost 4 bases, with 19 bases spanning the gap. The CDR3 is made up of 16 amino acids.

The V and J genes are TRBV9 and TRBJ2-5; 8 bases are shared with TRBD2. The CDR3 loop spans 16 amino acids. V lost 4 bases, J lost 1 base, and 9 bases stayed unmatched. Per the germline V gene, CDR1 is SGDLS and CDR2 is YYNGEE. In DNA, the CDR3 is TGTGCCAGCAGCTACGGGAGCGGGGGCCCCCAAGAGACCCAGTACTTC. Amino acid sequence: CASSYGSGGPQETQYF.